The subject of this entry is one T cell receptor beta chain. Its antigen is undetermined. Germline V gene sequence: CDR1 SEHNR, CDR2 FQNEAQ (reference sequence). V was clipped by 5 bases and J by 4 bases, with 20 bases between them. The CDR3 length is 16 residues. The sample originates from a study of CD8 T cells in ankylosing spondylitis. Study findings and constraints: Earlier reports found some motif variants in synovial fluid and blood in reactive arthritis. Ankylosing spondylitis blood seemed to carry a telltale TCR beta motif made of fewer than ten highly homologous variants. Enrichment of disease-linked clones was reportedly significant in matched ankylosing spondylitis synovial fluid. Disease-associated clones were CD8+ and fairly uncommon in peripheral blood.

In making TCR beta libraries, quantitative 5'-RACE with molecular barcodes was used. One entry per CDR3 protein results from TCRdb running MiXCR on the 5' RACE reads. The data hold 350,000 to 550,000 distinct CDR3 sequences, with around 26% observed a single time. The source is a male donor with ankylosing spondylitis. J is TRBJ1-2 and V is TRBV7-9, with D unclear. Material: blood, either unsorted or a sorted T cell fraction (not recorded which). Here the CDR3 reads CASSPVPPITSYGYTF. The CDR3 DNA reads as TGTGCCAGCAGCCCCGTACCCCCGATTACTTCCTATGGCTACACCTTC.